This T cell receptor (beta chain) was retrieved from a study of read filtering for tumor transcriptome and immune sequencing. This CDR3 spans 13 amino acids. V was trimmed by 5 bases and J by 3 bases, leaving 8 bases between them. CDR1 and CDR2 (germline): MNHNS, SASEGT. This library used 300 to 500 ng RNA and molecular barcoded adaptors spanning alpha/delta and beta/gamma chains. TCRdb called the reads again in MiXCR, with one record for every CDR3 protein. The table lists 100,000 to 150,000 distinct CDR3 sequences, less than 15% of them singletons, with more than 6.5% in the top ten. This clonotype was counted at least ten times.

The TCR was taken from a donor at least 40 years old with multiple myeloma. The chain combines TRBV6-1 with TRBJ2-1; D is uncertain. Sample: a population of CD138-negative cells sorted from bone marrow. CDR3 nucleotide sequence: TGTGCCAGCAGTCGGGTTGTCTACAATGAGCAGTTCTTC. Amino acid sequence: CASSRVVYNEQFF.